The T cell receptor beta chain described here comes from a study of blood T cell repertoires in COVID-19. About the research overall: PBMCs, B-cell-depleted T cells, or T cells were the source of the cDNA or gDNA that made up the material.

Produced via immunoSEQ multiplex PCR; TCRdb's table is partial and in-frame only. The table records about 230,000 clones, around 84% of them present only once. V shed 5 bases and J shed 1 base, with 7 bases lying between them. Per germline, CDR1 SGHDT and CDR2 YYEEEE. There are 13 residues in the CDR3. This receptor was obtained from a man over 45 with COVID-19, enrolled during active disease. The sequenced sample consisted of peripheral blood. The rearrangement joins TRBV5-6 to TRBJ1-5; D perhaps matches TRBD1 (6 bases). CDR3 region: CASRDSSNQPQHF. For the CDR3, the DNA is TGTGCCAGCAGGGACAGCAGCAATCAGCCCCAGCATTTT. Based on the CDR3 plus reference TRBV5-6 and TRBJ1-5, the full variable domain is DAGVTQSPTHLIKTRGQQVTLRCSPKSGHDTVSWYQQALGQGPQFIFQYYEEEERQRGNFPDRFSGHQFPNYSSELNVNALLLGDSALYLCASRDSSNQPQHFGDGTRLSIL.